These 29 T cell receptor beta chains originate from one sample sequenced in a study of blood T cell repertoires in COVID-19. TCRdb keeps only in-frame clones here, not all; method: immunoSEQ multiplex PCR. Of 100,000 to 150,000 clones listed, roughly 90% were seen once; the top ten hold 2.3%. Source material: PBMCs or T cells enriched from blood (not recorded which). The receptors shown here come from a woman between 45 and 60 years old who had recovered from COVID-19.

The chain recombines TRBV19 with TRBJ1-2, with 10 bases that match TRBD1. The CDR3 totals 14 residues. CDR1 is LNHDA and CDR2 is SQIVND in the germline V gene (reference sequence). Trimming removed 10 bases from V and 3 bases from J; junction bases left unmatched: 8. The CDR3 DNA reads as TGTGCCACCACAGGGACAGGGGAGGACTATGGCTACACCTTC. It is translated as CATTGTGEDYGYTF.

The chain has TRBV11-2 and TRBJ2-2, with D uncertain. Between the trimmed V and J ends, which lost 5 bases and 5 bases, there was a span of 6 bases. In germline, CDR1 is SGHAT, CDR2 FQNNGV. The CDR3 contains 12 residues. CDR3 region: CASSEFTGELFF. The CDR3 nucleotides read TGTGCCAGCAGCGAGTTTACCGGGGAGCTGTTTTTT. Using reference TRBV11-2 and TRBJ2-2 for the parts outside the CDR3, the full variable domain is EAGVAQSPRYKIIEKRQSVAFWCNPISGHATLYWYQQILGQGPKLLIQFQNNGVVDDSQLPKDRFSAERLKGVDSTLKIQPAKLEDSAVYLCASSEFTGELFFGEGSRLTVL.

This clone showed up just once. The identical CDR3 is also encoded by other nucleotide sequences in the sample. This chain uses TRBV30 with TRBJ1-3; D unresolved. Germline assignment: CDR1 GTSNPN and CDR2 SVGIG (reference sequence). V was shortened by 2 bases and J by 0 bases, with 5 bases between the two germline ends. This CDR3 is built from 13 residues. For the CDR3, the DNA is TGTGCCTGGAGTATCTCCTCTGGAAACACCATATATTTT. The encoded protein is CAWSISSGNTIYF. The full variable domain, completed using reference TRBV30 and TRBJ1-3, is SQTIHQWPATLVQPVGSPLSLECTVEGTSNPNLYWYRQAAGRGLQLLFYSVGIGQISSEVPQNLSASRPQDRQFILSSKKLLLSDSGFYLCAWSISSGNTIYFGEGSWLTVV.

The V call is TRBV19, the J call TRBJ1-1; 10 nucleotides match TRBD1. This CDR3 has 14 residues. J lost 4 bases, V lost 7 bases, and 6 bases had no gene match. In germline, CDR1 is LNHDA, CDR2 SQIVND (reference sequence). The CDR3, as DNA: TGTGCCAGTATTGACAGGGGGCCGGGCACTGAAGCTTTCTTT. This translates into CASIDRGPGTEAFF. The whole variable domain, remainder taken from reference TRBV19 and TRBJ1-1, is DGGITQSPKYLFRKEGQNVTLSCEQNLNHDAMYWYRQDPGQGLRLIYYSQIVNDFQKGDIAEGYSVSREKKESFPLTVTSAQKNPTAFYLCASIDRGPGTEAFFGQGTRLTVV.

CDR3 protein: CATGTGQGWNSPLHF. In DNA, the CDR3 is TGTGCCACCGGGACAGGACAGGGATGGAATTCACCCCTCCACTTT. This rearrangement joins TRBV15 to TRBJ1-6, with 8 bases fitting TRBD1. Germline V gene lookup returns CDR1 LNHNV and CDR2 YYDKDF (reference sequence). The CDR3 spans 15 residues. Unmatched junction bases numbered 10, after V lost 8 bases and J lost 7 bases.

CDR3: CASSPRGRFSYEQYF. The CDR3 region has the DNA TGCGCCAGCAGTCCCAGGGGCAGATTCTCCTACGAGCAGTACTTC. The chain employs TRBV23-1 and TRBJ2-7, with a possible D match to TRBD1 (6 bases). TRBV23-1 is marked as an open reading frame, function uncertain. Between the trimmed V and J ends, which lost 4 bases and 0 bases, there was a span of 13 bases. The CDR3 loop spans 15 amino acids.

The genes are TRBV18 and TRBJ1-5, with D maybe TRBD1 (6 bases). CDR1 and CDR2 from the germline V gene are KGHSH and LQKENI. This CDR3 has 17 residues. Trimming left V 2 bases short and J 3 bases short, with 17 bases between. In DNA, the CDR3 is TGTGCCAGCTCACCAAACTTTCCAGGGGTATTCAATCAGCCCCAGCATTTT. It yields the protein CASSPNFPGVFNQPQHF.

The chain carries TRBV6-5 and TRBJ1-1; D is ambiguous. V lost 6 bases, J lost 4 bases, and 6 bases lay in between. The germline V gene encodes CDR1 MNHEY and CDR2 SVGAGI. The CDR3 is 11 amino acids. CDR3 region: CASRLSTEAFF. CDR3 DNA: TGTGCCAGCAGATTGAGCACTGAAGCTTTCTTT.

The rearrangement links TRBV5-1 to TRBJ2-6; no reliable D call. This CDR3 contains 16 residues. CDR1 is SGHRS and CDR2 is YFSETQ in the germline V gene. Trimming removed 4 bases at V and 0 bases at J, with 11 bases between. The CDR3, as DNA: TGCGCCAGCAGCCCTCCCCCTAGCTCTGGGGCCAACGTCCTGACTTTC. It translates to CASSPPPSSGANVLTF.

V and J are TRBV4-2 and TRBJ1-5; D may be TRBD1 (6 bases). Trimming took off 5 bases at V and 1 base at J, with 6 bases between the two ends. The CDR3 covers 13 residues. Germline V gives CDR1 LGHNA, CDR2 YNFKEQ. CDR3 loop: CASSTGSNQPQHF. The CDR3 nucleotides read TGTGCCAGCAGCACAGGGAGCAATCAGCCCCAGCATTTT.

The chain joins TRBV2 to TRBJ2-2; 7 positions match TRBD1. The CDR3 has 15 residues. V dropped 2 bases and J dropped 5; count of bases not matched to a gene: 5. Germline-derived CDR1 and CDR2 are SNHLY and FYNNEI. The DNA for the CDR3 is TGTGCCAGCAGTGAAAGAGGGGGCCGGACCGGGGAGCTGTTTTTT. This codes for CASSERGGRTGELFF. Full variable domain (missing parts from reference TRBV2 and TRBJ2-2): EPEVTQTPSHQVTQMGQEVILRCVPISNHLYFYWYRQILGQKVEFLVSFYNNEISEKSEIFDDQFSVERPDGSNFTLKIRSTKLEDSAMYFCASSERGGRTGELFFGEGSRLTVL.

In regard to this clone: The DNA is omitted, as the CDR3 cannot be located on it reliably, and the CDR3 follows TCRdb's listing. CDR3 loop: CASILGQVVNDEQFF. This chain connects TRBV6-5 to TRBJ2-1; TRBD1 is the table's D call and was not checked against the DNA. Per the germline V gene, CDR1 is MNHEY and CDR2 is SVGAGI. The CDR3 is made up of 15 amino acids, end residues included.

This clone has only one observation. V usage is TRBV30 and J usage is TRBJ2-3; tentative D call: TRBD2 (6 bases). V was cut by 3 bases and J by 4 bases, with 14 bases left in between. CDR1 and CDR2 (germline): GTSNPN, SVGIG (reference sequence). The CDR3 is 14 residues long. The CDR3 DNA sequence: TGTGCCTGGAGCCGGGGACTCCCCCCAGATACGCAGTATTTT. Its translation: CAWSRGLPPDTQYF.

J is TRBJ1-1 and V is TRBV12-3 or TRBV12-4; 7 bases are a match to TRBD1. The CDR3 covers 13 residues. J was trimmed by 4 bases and V by 6 bases; bases with no gene match: 5. The CDR3 region has the DNA TGTGCCAGCAGCCCCGACAGGGCCACTGAAGCTTTCTTT. It is translated as CASSPDRATEAFF.

The V gene is TRBV27, the J gene TRBJ2-7; weak D call: TRBD1 (6 bases). The CDR3 is made up of 15 amino acids. From germline, CDR1 is MNHEY and CDR2 SMNVEV (reference sequence). Trimming removed 3 bases at V and 0 bases at J, with 12 bases between. The CDR3 bases are TGTGCCAGCAGTTTGACCACAGGGTTCTCCTACGAGCAGTACTTC. As protein: CASSLTTGFSYEQYF.

CDR3 sequence reads: CASSERTGGEGYTF. The DNA for the CDR3 is TGTGCCAGCAGTGAAAGGACAGGGGGCGAAGGCTACACCTTC. The chain employs TRBV6-4 and TRBJ1-2; TRBD1 agrees at 11 bases. J was trimmed by 8 bases and V by 3 bases; bases with no gene match: 5. Germline-derived CDR1 and CDR2 are MRHNA and SNTAGT. This CDR3 comprises 14 residues.

This clone is a singleton in its sample. This chain links TRBV18 with TRBJ1-1; TRBD1 agrees at 7 bases. Trimming cost V 6 bases and J 9 bases; bases outside gene matches: 4. CDR1 KGHSH and CDR2 LQKENI come from the germline V gene. CDR3 length equals 11 residues. Written as DNA, the CDR3 is TGTGCCAGCTCGACAGGGCCTCAAGCTTTCTTT. Its translation is CASSTGPQAFF.

This clone was counted only a few times. The V gene is TRBV19, the J gene TRBJ1-5; TRBD1 agrees at 10 bases. This CDR3 is built from 16 residues. After removal of 4 bases from V and 3 bases from J, the junction contained 6 bases not matched to a gene. Per germline, CDR1 LNHDA and CDR2 SQIVND (reference sequence). For the CDR3, the DNA is TGTGCCAGTAGTACCCTGGACAGGGGGGACAATCAGCCCCAGCATTTT. Its protein product is CASSTLDRGDNQPQHF.

The CDR3 sequence: CASSYFRDTEAFF. The CDR3 DNA follows: TGTGCCAGCAGCTACTTTCGGGACACTGAAGCTTTCTTT. This chain uses TRBV9 with TRBJ1-1, with D unclear. Germline-derived CDR1 and CDR2 are SGDLS and YYNGEE. The CDR3 is 13 residues long. V gave up 4 bases and J gave up 3 bases, with 10 bases separating them.

The chain recombines TRBV2 with TRBJ1-5; the match to TRBD1 covers 8 bases. The junction had 4 bases not matched to a gene; V was cut back by 5 bases and J by 7 bases. CDR3 size: 13 residues. From germline, CDR1 is SNHLY and CDR2 FYNNEI. CDR3 in amino acids: CASSQGARQPQHF. Written as DNA, the CDR3 is TGTGCCAGCAGTCAGGGGGCGAGACAGCCCCAGCATTTT.

This sequence joins TRBV7-2 and TRBJ2-2; perhaps TRBD1 as D (6 bases). The length of the CDR3 is 15 residues. Trimming left V 2 bases short and J 7 bases short, with 14 bases between. The germline CDR1 and CDR2 sequences are SGHTA and FQGNSA. CDR3 sequence reads: CASSLNRAMGGELFF. Here the CDR3 DNA reads TGTGCCAGCAGCTTAAACAGGGCGATGGGCGGGGAGCTGTTTTTT.

The rearrangement uses TRBV20-1 and TRBJ1-2; TRBD1 might be the D (6 bases). In germline, CDR1 is DFQATT, CDR2 SNEGSKA (reference sequence). CDR3 length: 11 amino acids. V was cut by 5 bases and J by 7 bases, with 11 bases left in between. The CDR3 DNA reads as TGCAGTGCTGGCACAGGGCTTGGCTACACCTTC. Its protein product is CSAGTGLGYTF.

This sequence joins TRBV5-1 and TRBJ2-5; a possible D gene is TRBD2 (6 bases). This CDR3 has 15 amino acids. Trimming removed 4 bases from V and 1 base from J, with 14 bases in between. Germline CDR1 and CDR2: SGHRS and YFSETQ. The CDR3 DNA sequence: TGCGCCAGCAGCGATGGTGGGGGGTTCCAAGAGACCCAGTACTTC. Its translation: CASSDGGGFQETQYF.

The genes are TRBV2 and TRBJ1-1, with TRBD1 matching over 7 bases. Germline lookup yields CDR1 SNHLY and CDR2 FYNNEI. Trimming cost V 6 bases and J 3 bases; bases outside gene matches: 10. The CDR3 is 15 residues long. The CDR3 is CASRKSQGSHTEAFF. DNA of the CDR3: TGTGCCAGCAGGAAATCACAGGGGTCTCACACTGAAGCTTTCTTT.

This chain links TRBV19 with TRBJ1-3; weak D call: TRBD1 (5 bases). The germline gives CDR1 LNHDA, CDR2 SQIVND (reference sequence). Trimming removed 5 bases from V and 0 bases from J, with 11 bases in between. The CDR3 consists of 15 residues. CDR3: CASSLGAASGNTIYF. The CDR3 coding sequence is TGTGCCAGTAGTCTTGGGGCGGCCTCTGGAAACACCATATATTTT.

This chain connects TRBV9 to TRBJ2-7; TRBD2 agrees at 11 bases. This CDR3 comprises 15 residues. Trimming cost V 3 bases and J 5 bases; bases outside gene matches: 7. Germline assignment: CDR1 SGDLS and CDR2 YYNGEE. The CDR3 protein is CASSATLAGGNEQYF. CDR3 sequence (DNA): TGTGCCAGCAGCGCTACTCTAGCGGGGGGCAACGAGCAGTACTTC.

The chain is built from TRBV19 and TRBJ1-2, with 7 nucleotides matching TRBD1. After removal of 7 bases from V and 7 bases from J, the junction contained 12 bases not matched to a gene. Germline V gives CDR1 LNHDA, CDR2 SQIVND (reference sequence). This CDR3 has 14 amino acids. DNA of the CDR3: TGTGCCAGTACCACTAATGACAGGGCCGGTGGCTACACCTTC. Translation gives CASTTNDRAGGYTF.

The CDR3 loop is CASGLIRGVLDEQYF. The CDR3 DNA sequence: TGTGCTAGTGGTTTGATCCGGGGGGTGTTGGACGAGCAGTACTTC. The chain is built from TRBV12-5 and TRBJ2-7; 7 bases agree with TRBD2. The V and J ends lost 2 bases and 5 bases, in that order; junction bases with no gene match: 9. There are 15 residues in the CDR3. CDR1 is LGHNT, CDR2 FRNRAP, per germline.

The rearrangement links TRBV7-6 to TRBJ2-1; tentative D call: TRBD2 (6 bases). Germline V lookup: CDR1 SGHVS, CDR2 FNYEAQ. The CDR3 has 16 residues. V was pared by 4 bases and J by 0 bases, with 13 bases between. The CDR3 DNA is TGTGCCAGCAGCTCCCCGCTGACTAGCTCCTACAATGAGCAGTTCTTC. Its protein product is CASSSPLTSSYNEQFF.